This T cell receptor beta chain originates from a study of T-cell reconstitution after alpha-beta-depleted transplantation in children. Whole-study findings and limits: Among T cells one year after transplant, newly produced cells accounted for most counts and diversity. Reportedly, alpha-beta T cells present about two months post-transplant originated from several hundred expanded clones of graft origin. After transplant, high TCRbeta diversity at day 60 in some patients arose from surviving recipient T cells and thymic progenitors.

A remark on this clonotype: Its antigen is unknown.

The authors prepared the TCRbeta library with unique molecular identifiers. TCRdb reprocessed the PCR reads via MiXCR and lists one record per CDR3 protein. The repertoire holds 40,000 to 55,000 distinct CDR3 sequences, roughly 8.7% seen once, with 27% in the top ten. The TCR originated in a male patient aged 2-15 years who had a stem cell transplant for chronic granulomatous disease, so the T cells may come from the graft donor. Material: PBMCs, mostly from graft donor cells, obtained 60 days after TCRalphabeta/CD19-depleted stem cell transplant.

The CDR3 bases are TGTGCCAGCAGTGAGGGCAGTGCTGGCACAGATACGCAGTATTTT. Amino acid sequence: CASSEGSAGTDTQYF. The rearrangement uses TRBV6-4 and TRBJ2-3; D ambiguous. Germline V gene sequence: CDR1 MRHNA, CDR2 SNTAGT. V lost 3 bases to trimming and J lost 1 base, with 11 bases between them. The CDR3 spans 15 residues.